A selection of T cell receptor beta chains follows, all from one sample in a study of blood T cell repertoires in COVID-19. The data were produced by immunoSEQ multiplex PCR, yet TCRdb's version contains in-frame clones alone and is incomplete. This table holds about 140,000 clones, about 77% found once. The sample consisted of peripheral blood. The receptors were gathered from a woman in her fifties or sixties with active or convalescent COVID-19. The CDR3 runs from the conserved cysteine through the conserved F or W. A D gene is named only where the DNA matches it firmly. Size tells how often a clone was seen (once, few, many) or the class of an expanded clone, and some rows leave it out.

TRBJ1-1,NA,NA,TRBV19,CASIISKAGINTEAFF,TGTGCCAGTATCATATCCAAAGCAGGGATAAACACTGAAGCTTTCTTT
TRBJ1-1,NA,few,TRBV12-5,CASGRNTGSSTEAFF,TGTGCTAGTGGCCGGAACACAGGGTCATCCACTGAAGCTTTCTTT
TRBJ1-4,TRBD1,NA,TRBV3-1/TRBV3-2,CASSPSTGTVEKLFF,TGTGCCAGCAGCCCTTCTACAGGGACAGTTGAAAAACTGTTTTTT
TRBJ1-6,NA,once,TRBV5-1,CASSISSGDNSPLHF,TGCGCCAGCAGCATAAGTTCGGGGGATAATTCACCCCTCCACTTT
TRBJ2-3,TRBD2,NA,TRBV18,CASSPRTSGSGDTQYF,TGTGCCAGCTCCCCAAGGACTAGCGGGAGTGGAGATACGCAGTATTTT
TRBJ1-2,TRBD1,few,TRBV19,CASKTSGQGKGYTF,TGTGCCAGTAAGACCTCGGGACAGGGGAAAGGCTACACCTTC
TRBJ1-1,TRBD1,NA,TRBV5-6,CASSWDRGEAFF,TGTGCCAGCAGCTGGGACAGGGGTGAAGCTTTCTTT
TRBJ2-3,TRBD2,few,TRBV30,CAWRSAGVSDTQYF,TGTGCCTGGAGGTCAGCGGGGGTATCAGATACGCAGTATTTT
TRBJ2-7,TRBD1,NA,TRBV6-5,CASSYTGTGGREQYF,TGTGCCAGCAGTTACACCGGGACAGGGGGCAGGGAGCAGTACTTC
TRBJ1-2,TRBD1,NA,TRBV27,CASSSIPGQGARDYGYTF,TGTGCCAGCAGTTCCATTCCGGGACAGGGGGCGCGGGACTATGGCTACACCTTC
TRBJ2-2,NA,NA,TRBV13,CASSYGLISPGELFF,TGTGCCAGCAGCTACGGACTAATATCTCCCGGGGAGCTGTTTTTT
TRBJ1-5,NA,NA,TRBV7-2,CASSLEYSNQPQHF,TGTGCCAGCAGCCTAGAATATAGCAATCAGCCCCAGCATTTT
TRBJ1-1,TRBD1,NA,TRBV7-3,CASSDGQGARTEAFF,TGTGCCAGCAGCGACGGACAGGGGGCGCGTACTGAAGCTTTCTTT
TRBJ2-2,NA,once,TRBV30,CARRRSGSNNTGELFF,TGTGCCAGGAGGCGCTCCGGGAGTAACAACACCGGGGAGCTGTTTTTT
TRBJ1-2,TRBD1,NA,TRBV2,CASSPNTGVRGYTF,TGTGCCAGCAGTCCCAACACAGGGGTGCGGGGCTACACCTTC
TRBJ1-1,TRBD1,NA,TRBV9,CASSPRQGNTEAFF,TGTGCCAGCAGCCCTCGACAGGGGAACACTGAAGCTTTCTTT
TRBJ2-3,TRBD1,few,TRBV5-1,CASSSQGAKDTQYF,TGCGCCAGCAGCTCCCAGGGGGCTAAAGATACGCAGTATTTT
TRBJ2-7,TRBD1,NA,TRBV7-8,CASSQGQGPYEQYF,TGTGCCAGCAGCCAGGGACAGGGCCCCTACGAGCAGTACTTC
TRBJ2-3,TRBD1,NA,TRBV24-1,CATSAPTGEGSDTQYF,TGTGCCACCAGTGCTCCGACAGGGGAAGGTTCGGATACGCAGTATTTT
TRBJ1-3,NA,NA,TRBV18,CASSPESEGNTIYF,TGTGCCAGCTCACCGGAGTCTGAGGGAAACACCATATATTTT
TRBJ2-1,TRBD2,NA,TRBV28,CASSSIALGLAGGNEQFF,TGTGCCAGCAGTTCAATTGCCCTTGGACTAGCGGGTGGGAATGAGCAGTTCTTC
TRBJ2-5,TRBD2,NA,TRBV28,CASSPAGGRETQYF,TGTGCCAGCAGTCCGGCGGGGGGTCGGGAGACCCAGTACTTC
TRBJ2-2,NA,NA,TRBV7-9,CATPGLVNTGELFF,TGTGCCACCCCGGGACTTGTAAACACCGGGGAGCTGTTTTTT
TRBJ1-1,NA,NA,TRBV30,CAWSVQQYTEAFF,TGTGCCTGGAGTGTACAACAGTACACTGAAGCTTTCTTT
TRBJ1-5,TRBD1,few,TRBV19,CASGDRGYQPQHF,TGTGCCAGTGGGGACAGGGGGTATCAGCCCCAGCATTTT
TRBJ1-1,NA,NA,TRBV7-2,CASSSYLLNTEAFF,TGTGCCAGCAGCTCCTATCTTTTGAACACTGAAGCTTTCTTT
TRBJ2-7,TRBD1,NA,TRBV11-3,CASSLDQGAYEQYF,TGTGCCAGCAGCTTAGACCAGGGGGCTTACGAGCAGTACTTC
TRBJ2-1,TRBD2,NA,TRBV7-6,CASSPRGGGEGNEQFF,TGTGCCAGCAGCCCCCGGGGCGGGGGTGAGGGGAATGAGCAGTTCTTC
TRBJ2-7,NA,few,TRBV7-2,CASSSVDRNYEQYF,TGTGCCAGCAGCTCCGTAGACAGAAACTACGAGCAGTACTTC